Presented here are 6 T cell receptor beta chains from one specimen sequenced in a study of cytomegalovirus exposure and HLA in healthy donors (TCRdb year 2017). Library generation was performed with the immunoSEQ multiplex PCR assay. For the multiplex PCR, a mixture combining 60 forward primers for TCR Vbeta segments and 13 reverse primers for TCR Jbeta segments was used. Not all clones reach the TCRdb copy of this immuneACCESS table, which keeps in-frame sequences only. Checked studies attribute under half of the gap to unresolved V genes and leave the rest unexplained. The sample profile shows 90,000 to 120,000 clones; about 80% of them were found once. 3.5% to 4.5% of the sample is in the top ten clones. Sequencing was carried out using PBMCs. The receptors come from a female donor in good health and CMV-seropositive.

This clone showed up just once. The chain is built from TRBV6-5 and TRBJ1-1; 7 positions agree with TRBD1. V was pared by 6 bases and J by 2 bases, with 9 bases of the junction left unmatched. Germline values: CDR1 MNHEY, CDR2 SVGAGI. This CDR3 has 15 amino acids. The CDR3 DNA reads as TGTGCCAGCAGCCCAGACAGGGCCGGAAACACTGAAGCTTTCTTT. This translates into CASSPDRAGNTEAFF.

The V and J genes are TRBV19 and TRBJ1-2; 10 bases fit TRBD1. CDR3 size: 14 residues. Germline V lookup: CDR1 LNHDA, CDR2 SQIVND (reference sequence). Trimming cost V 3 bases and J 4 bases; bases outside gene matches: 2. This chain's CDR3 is CASSMDRGGYGYTF. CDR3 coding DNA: TGTGCCAGTAGTATGGACAGGGGGGGCTATGGCTACACCTTC.

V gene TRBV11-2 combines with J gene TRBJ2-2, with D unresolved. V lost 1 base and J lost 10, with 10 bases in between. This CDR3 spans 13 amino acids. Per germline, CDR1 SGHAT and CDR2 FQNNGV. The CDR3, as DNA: TGTGCCAGCAGCTTAGCCCCGCAGGCGGAGCTGTTTTTT. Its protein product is CASSLAPQAELFF.

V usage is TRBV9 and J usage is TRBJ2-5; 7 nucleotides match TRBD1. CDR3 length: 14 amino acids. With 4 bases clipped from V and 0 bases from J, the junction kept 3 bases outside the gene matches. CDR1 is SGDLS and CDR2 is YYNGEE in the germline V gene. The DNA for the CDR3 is TGTGCCAGCAGCCAAGGGGGCGACCAAGAGACCCAGTACTTC. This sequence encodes CASSQGGDQETQYF. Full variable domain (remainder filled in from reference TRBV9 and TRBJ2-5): DSGVTQTPKHLITATGQRVTLRCSPRSGDLSVYWYQQSLDQGLQFLIQYYNGEERAKGNILERFSAQQFPDLHSELNLSSLELGDSALYFCASSQGGDQETQYFGPGTRLLVL.

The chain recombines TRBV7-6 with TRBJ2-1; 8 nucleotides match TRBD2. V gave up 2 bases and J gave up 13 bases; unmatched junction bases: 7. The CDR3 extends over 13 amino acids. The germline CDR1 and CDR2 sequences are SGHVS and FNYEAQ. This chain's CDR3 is CASSLSTGGPQFF. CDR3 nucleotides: TGTGCCAGCAGCTTAAGTACGGGAGGGCCTCAGTTCTTC.

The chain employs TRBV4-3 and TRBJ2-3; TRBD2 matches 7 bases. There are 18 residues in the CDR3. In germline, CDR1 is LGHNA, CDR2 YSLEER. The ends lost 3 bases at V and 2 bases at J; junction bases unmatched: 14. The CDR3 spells CASSQKSLRSGVTDTQYF. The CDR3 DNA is TGCGCCAGCAGCCAGAAGTCTCTCCGCAGCGGGGTCACAGATACGCAGTATTTT.